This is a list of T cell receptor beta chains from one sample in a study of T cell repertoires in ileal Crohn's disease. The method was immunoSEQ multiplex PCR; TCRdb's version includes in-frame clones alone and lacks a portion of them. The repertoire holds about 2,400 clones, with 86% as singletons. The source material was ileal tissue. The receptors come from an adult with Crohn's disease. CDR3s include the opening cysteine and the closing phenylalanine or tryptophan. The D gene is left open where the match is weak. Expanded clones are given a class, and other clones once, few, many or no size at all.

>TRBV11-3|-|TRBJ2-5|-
TGTGCCAGCAGCTTAGGAGGCAGGGAAGGAGAGACCCAGTACTTC
CASSLGGREGETQYF
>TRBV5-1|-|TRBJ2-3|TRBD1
TGCGCCAGCAGCTCCAAAGGACAGGGGAGCACAGATACGCAGTATTTT
CASSSKGQGSTDTQYF
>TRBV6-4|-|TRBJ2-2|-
TGTGCCAGCCGTCAACAGGGTAACGGGGAGCTGTTTTTT
CASRQQGNGELFF
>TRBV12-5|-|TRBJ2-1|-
TGTGCTAGTGGTTTAGGAGGGCTCACCTACAATGAGCAGTTCTTC
CASGLGGLTYNEQFF
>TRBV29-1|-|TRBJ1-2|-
TGCAGCGTTGAAGCGATCTATGGCTACACCTTC
CSVEAIYGYTF
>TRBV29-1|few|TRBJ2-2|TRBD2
TGCAGCGTTAGGACTAGCGGGGATTCCGGGGAGCTGTTTTTT
CSVRTSGDSGELFF
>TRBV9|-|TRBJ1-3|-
TGTGCCAGCAGTGCCTCACAAGGGGCTGGAAACACCATATATTTT
CASSASQGAGNTIYF
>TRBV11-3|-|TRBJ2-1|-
TGTGCCAGCAGCTTAGCTCGGACACCCAATGAGCAGTTCTTC
CASSLARTPNEQFF
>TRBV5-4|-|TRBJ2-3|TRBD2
TGTGCCAGCAGTATGCTAGCGGCCAGCACAGATACGCAGTATTTT
CASSMLAASTDTQYF
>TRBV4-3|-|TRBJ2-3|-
TGCGCCAGCAGCCAAGAACCCTCGAGTAGCGGTCGCACAGATACGCAGTATTTT
CASSQEPSSSGRTDTQYF
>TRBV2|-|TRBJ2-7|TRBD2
TGTGCCAGCAGAGGACCCCTAGCGGGAGGTAGCGACGAGCAGTACTTC
CASRGPLAGGSDEQYF
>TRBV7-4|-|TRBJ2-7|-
TGTGCCAGCAGCCGCTCTATTTGTTTCGCCCCGAGGGAGCAGTACTTC
CASSRSICFAPREQYF
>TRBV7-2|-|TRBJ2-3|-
TGTGCCAGCAGCATAGCGGCTCACACAGATACGCAGTATTTT
CASSIAAHTDTQYF
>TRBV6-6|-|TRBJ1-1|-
TGTGCCAGCAGGAACACTGAAGCTTTCTTT
CASRNTEAFF